Shown below are 9 T cell receptor beta chains from a single sample sequenced in a study of response to subunit inactivated influenza vaccine. TCRdb analysed the RT-PCR reads with MiXCR anew, one entry per CDR3 protein. The profile shows about 190,000 distinct CDR3 sequences, 13% to 15% of them singletons. The sample was CD8+ T cells sorted from PBMCs, taken 5 days after vaccination. All receptors come from a man aged 45-65 years who received an inactivated influenza vaccine.

The V call is TRBV7-7, the J call TRBJ2-2, with a possible D match to TRBD1 (6 bases). CDR1 SSHAT and CDR2 FNYEAQ come from the germline V gene (reference sequence). With 5 bases removed from V and 4 bases from J, the gap between germline ends came to 11 bases. The CDR3 runs 14 residues. The CDR3 region has the DNA TGTGCCAGCAGCGTCGGGACAATCACCGGGGAGCTGTTTTTT. Encoded protein: CASSVGTITGELFF.

V usage is TRBV4-3 and J usage is TRBJ2-7, with D unclear. The CDR3 has 14 amino acids. Looked up from germline, CDR1 is LGHNA and CDR2 is YSLEER. Trimming shortened V by 0 bases and J by 11 bases, and 17 bases separated the two germline ends. CDR3 in DNA: TGCGCCAGCAGCCAAGATAAGGTTTCGGCGTATAAGTACTTC. Translation gives CASSQDKVSAYKYF.

In this sample, this clonotype turned up a few times. The chain recombines TRBV7-9 with TRBJ2-3; the match to TRBD1 covers 8 bases. Germline V CDR1 and CDR2: SEHNR, FQNEAQ (reference sequence). J gave up 5 bases and V 1 base, and 8 bases lay outside the gene matches. The CDR3 loop spans 16 amino acids. The CDR3 nucleotides are TGTGCCAGCAGCTTAGGACCGACAGGGGTAATAGATACGCAGTATTTT. It specifies CASSLGPTGVIDTQYF.

This clonotype was seen more than once but under ten times. V gene TRBV7-9 combines with J gene TRBJ1-1; 9 bases line up with TRBD1. CDR3 length equals 16 residues. Germline CDR1 and CDR2: SEHNR and FQNEAQ (reference sequence). The V gene end was trimmed by 5 bases and the J gene end by 1 base; junction bases not matched to a gene: 8. The CDR3 spells CASSISPGQGNTEAFF. The CDR3 DNA reads TGTGCCAGCAGCATCTCCCCGGGACAGGGGAACACTGAAGCTTTCTTT. The variable domain in full, completed from reference TRBV7-9 and TRBJ1-1, reads DTGVSQNPRHKITKRGQNVTFRCDPISEHNRLYWYRQTLGQGPEFLTYFQNEAQLEKSRLLSDRFSAERPKGSFSTLEIQRTEQGDSAMYLCASSISPGQGNTEAFFGQGTRLTVV.

This chain joins TRBV27 and TRBJ1-6; D unclear. CDR3 size: 16 residues. V lost 0 bases, J lost 6 bases, and 12 bases lay in between. Germline values: CDR1 MNHEY, CDR2 SMNVEV (reference sequence). In DNA, the CDR3 is TGTGCCAGCAGTTTATCATTTGGACGTATTAATTCACCCCTCCACTTT. Translated: CASSLSFGRINSPLHF.

This clonotype was observed a few times. In nucleotides, the CDR3 is TGTGCCAGCAGTTTATGGGACAGGGGGCCCAGTGAGACCCAGTACTTC. Translating gives CASSLWDRGPSETQYF. J is TRBJ2-5 and V is TRBV12-3 or TRBV12-4, with 12 positions matching TRBD1. The CDR3 is 16 amino acids. The ends lost 2 bases at V and 5 bases at J; junction bases unmatched: 6.

The chain has TRBV20-1 and TRBJ2-7; D remains ambiguous. This CDR3 is built from 14 residues. The V end was cut by 0 bases, the J end by 3 bases, with 12 bases between. Germline CDR1 is DFQATT and CDR2 is SNEGSKA (reference sequence). Written as DNA, the CDR3 is TGCAGTGCTAGAGATCTGGAGCAGGACTACGAGCAGTACTTC. This gives the protein CSARDLEQDYEQYF.

This clonotype has ten or more counts. V usage is TRBV27 and J usage is TRBJ1-1; tentative D call: TRBD1 (6 bases). CDR1 is MNHEY and CDR2 is SMNVEV in the germline V gene (reference sequence). V gave up 3 bases and J gave up 1 base, with 9 bases separating them. This CDR3 spans 14 amino acids. The CDR3 sequence: CASSLGGANTEAFF. In DNA, the CDR3 is TGTGCCAGCAGTTTGGGGGGGGCGAACACTGAAGCTTTCTTT.

In this sample, this clonotype turned up a few times. CDR3 bases: TGTGCCAGCAGCTTAGGGGATTCGAGCTATGGCTACACCTTC. Amino acids: CASSLGDSSYGYTF. The chain carries TRBV7-9 and TRBJ1-2; D not resolved. Germline V gives CDR1 SEHNR, CDR2 FQNEAQ (reference sequence). The V end was cut by 1 base, the J end by 4 bases, with 10 bases between. The CDR3 length is 14 residues.